These 24 T cell receptor beta chains were sequenced from one sample in a study of blood T cell repertoires in COVID-19. This table comes from immunoSEQ multiplex PCR, and its TCRdb copy is limited to in-frame clones, with some not included. The sample consists of 110,000 to 150,000 clones, about nine tenths of them appearing once. The sample was peripheral blood. The receptors were gathered from an elderly woman with acute or convalescent COVID-19.

This chain joins TRBV9 and TRBJ1-1; D is uncertain. The germline gives CDR1 SGDLS, CDR2 YYNGEE. CDR3 length equals 13 residues. Trimming removed 1 base from V and 4 bases from J, with 8 bases in between. CDR3 in DNA: TGTGCCAGCAGCGTAAGGAGCGGCACTGAAGCTTTCTTT. It encodes CASSVRSGTEAFF. Full variable domain (missing parts from reference TRBV9 and TRBJ1-1): DSGVTQTPKHLITATGQRVTLRCSPRSGDLSVYWYQQSLDQGLQFLIQYYNGEERAKGNILERFSAQQFPDLHSELNLSSLELGDSALYFCASSVRSGTEAFFGQGTRLTVV.

The chain joins TRBV7-2 to TRBJ2-2; 14 bases match TRBD2. V dropped 5 bases and J dropped 3; count of bases not matched to a gene: 5. This CDR3 has 17 amino acids. Germline values: CDR1 SGHTA, CDR2 FQGNSA. CDR3 sequence reads: CASSPRLAGGYTGELFF. In DNA, the CDR3 is TGTGCCAGCAGCCCTCGACTAGCGGGGGGGTACACCGGGGAGCTGTTTTTT.

The chain joins TRBV15 to TRBJ2-7, with D unresolved. Trimming left V 4 bases short and J 2 bases short, with 9 bases between. The CDR3 spans 13 residues. The germline gives CDR1 LNHNV, CDR2 YYDKDF (reference sequence). CDR3 coding DNA: TGTGCCACCAGCACCGGTGGGCCCTACGAGCAGTACTTC. Protein product: CATSTGGPYEQYF.

The V call is TRBV5-1, the J call TRBJ2-3, with a tentative D call TRBD1 (5 bases). The CDR3 totals 15 residues. Germline V lookup: CDR1 SGHRS, CDR2 YFSETQ. The V gene lost 0 bases and the J gene lost 2 bases, with 10 bases spanning the gap. The CDR3 nucleotides are TGCGCCAGCAGCTTGGGGGGCGCTCCCACAGATACGCAGTATTTT. Amino acid sequence: CASSLGGAPTDTQYF.

The table lists this clone with a count of one. The chain carries TRBV5-1 and TRBJ1-2, with a weak D call TRBD1 (6 bases). CDR1 is SGHRS and CDR2 is YFSETQ in the germline V gene. CDR3 size: 12 residues. Trimming shortened V by 6 bases and J by 4 bases, and 10 bases separated the two germline ends. The chain's CDR3 is CASTGDVYGYTF. For the CDR3, the DNA is TGCGCCAGCACAGGGGACGTCTATGGCTACACCTTC.

The chain carries TRBV2 and TRBJ1-4; D is undetermined. This CDR3 is 13 amino acids long. V dropped 2 bases and J dropped 10 bases, with 11 bases sitting between them. Germline loops: CDR1 SNHLY, CDR2 FYNNEI. The CDR3 region is CASSESGYGKLFF. The DNA for the CDR3 is TGTGCCAGCAGTGAATCCGGGTATGGAAAACTGTTTTTT.

This chain links TRBV12-3 or TRBV12-4 with TRBJ1-1; the D gene is possibly TRBD1 (6 bases). The CDR3 has 13 amino acids. V shed 7 bases and J shed 1 base, with 10 bases lying between them. As DNA, the CDR3 is TGTGCCAGCATCAGGGGAGCGAACACTGAAGCTTTCTTT. Protein: CASIRGANTEAFF.

The rearrangement links TRBV5-1 to TRBJ2-7; TRBD1 aligns across 8 bases. The CDR3 is 16 residues long. Unmatched junction bases numbered 10, after V lost 0 bases and J lost 5 bases. CDR1 is SGHRS, CDR2 YFSETQ, per germline. DNA for the CDR3: TGCGCCAGCAGCTTGGTGGTACGTACAGGGGGAAACGAGCAGTACTTC. It yields the protein CASSLVVRTGGNEQYF.

The rearrangement joins TRBV3-1 (or the pseudogene TRBV3-2) to TRBJ1-6; TRBD1 is a possible D gene (5 bases). The V end lost 1 base, the J end lost 10 bases, and 14 bases lay between the germline ends. Germline loops: CDR1 LGHDT, CDR2 YNNKEL (reference sequence). There are 15 residues in the CDR3. The CDR3 DNA sequence: TGTGCCAGCAGCCAAGGTCAAGGGGAAGGCTCACCCCTCCACTTT. This translates into CASSQGQGEGSPLHF.

This chain joins TRBV5-1 and TRBJ1-2; TRBD1 matches at 7 bases. Germline CDR1 SGHRS, CDR2 YFSETQ. This CDR3 contains 16 residues. V shed 2 bases and J 4 bases; nucleotides not matched to a gene: 11. CDR3 sequence (DNA): TGCGCCAGCAGCTTAAACCCAGGGGGTGAGGCCTATGGCTACACCTTC. Translated, it gives CASSLNPGGEAYGYTF.

The chain links TRBV5-1 to TRBJ2-3; 7 bases are shared with TRBD1. The CDR3 sequence is 19 residues long. Germline V gene lookup returns CDR1 SGHRS and CDR2 YFSETQ. Trimming removed 4 bases from V and 4 bases from J; junction bases left unmatched: 21. CDR3 amino acids: CASSLPSGRDRESPDTQYF. CDR3 nucleotide sequence: TGCGCCAGCAGCCTCCCCTCTGGCCGAGACAGGGAAAGTCCAGATACGCAGTATTTT.

In this sample, this clone turned up a few times. The chain recombines TRBV5-1 with TRBJ1-2; perhaps TRBD1 as D (6 bases). The CDR3 spans 14 residues. V was cut by 4 bases and J by 3 bases, with 13 bases left in between. Germline V gene sequence: CDR1 SGHRS, CDR2 YFSETQ. CDR3 region: CASSVQGTDYGYTF. In DNA, the CDR3 is TGCGCCAGCAGCGTACAGGGCACTGACTATGGCTACACCTTC. Filled out from reference TRBV5-1 and TRBJ1-2, the complete variable domain reads KAGVTQTPRYLIKTRGQQVTLSCSPISGHRSVSWYQQTPGQGLQFLFEYFSETQRNKGNFPGRFSGRQFSNSRSEMNVSTLELGDSALYLCASSVQGTDYGYTFGSGTRLTVV.

This CDR3 is CASSSWAGKETQYF. The CDR3 DNA is TGTGCCAGCAGTTCCTGGGCGGGTAAGGAGACCCAGTACTTC. This chain connects TRBV5-4 to TRBJ2-5; D is perhaps TRBD2 (5 bases). The CDR3 has 14 amino acids. V shed 5 bases and J shed 5 bases, with 16 bases lying between them. Germline V gives CDR1 SGHNT, CDR2 YYREEE (reference sequence).

Here the CDR3 DNA reads TGCAGTGCTAGTACCGACAGGGGGCAGGGTGGCTACACCTTC. It translates to CSASTDRGQGGYTF. The V and J genes are TRBV20-1 and TRBJ1-2; 10 nucleotides line up with TRBD1. Trimming cost V 3 bases and J 7 bases; bases outside gene matches: 8. Germline V CDR1 and CDR2: DFQATT, SNEGSKA (reference sequence). The CDR3 consists of 14 residues.

The chain links TRBV11-2 to TRBJ2-5; D might be TRBD1 (6 bases). CDR3 size: 13 residues. CDR1 is SGHAT and CDR2 is FQNNGV in the germline V gene. Trimming shortened V by 3 bases and J by 4 bases, and 9 bases separated the two germline ends. CDR3: CASSFTGIETQYF. The CDR3 coding sequence is TGTGCCAGCAGCTTTACAGGGATAGAGACCCAGTACTTC. The full variable domain, in which reference TRBV11-2 and TRBJ2-5 provide the parts outside the CDR3, is EAGVAQSPRYKIIEKRQSVAFWCNPISGHATLYWYQQILGQGPKLLIQFQNNGVVDDSQLPKDRFSAERLKGVDSTLKIQPAKLEDSAVYLCASSFTGIETQYFGPGTRLLVL.

The chain combines TRBV5-5 with TRBJ2-7, with D maybe TRBD2 (6 bases). V lost 2 bases and J lost 4, with 19 bases in between. The CDR3 has 16 residues. Germline CDR1 is SGHKS and CDR2 is YYEKEE (reference sequence). This CDR3 reads CASSFFLGGGEYEQYF. CDR3 nucleotide sequence: TGTGCCAGCAGCTTCTTTTTGGGGGGTGGAGAATACGAGCAGTACTTC. Using reference TRBV5-5 and TRBJ2-7 for the parts outside the CDR3, the full variable domain is DAGVTQSPTHLIKTRGQQVTLRCSPISGHKSVSWYQQVLGQGPQFIFQYYEKEERGRGNFPDRFSARQFPNYSSELNVNALLLGDSALYLCASSFFLGGGEYEQYFGPGTRLTVT.

The genes are TRBV18 and TRBJ1-1, with D possibly being TRBD1 (5 bases). The CDR3 extends over 15 amino acids. The V and J ends lost 6 bases and 5 bases respectively, with 19 bases between them. Looked up from germline, CDR1 is KGHSH and CDR2 is LQKENI. This CDR3 reads CASSHTTDPWTEAFF. The DNA for the CDR3 is TGTGCCAGCTCTCACACGACAGATCCGTGGACTGAAGCTTTCTTT.

J is TRBJ1-4 and V is TRBV10-1, with a tentative D call TRBD1 (6 bases). From germline, CDR1 is WNHNN and CDR2 SYGVQD (reference sequence). The V end was cut by 10 bases, the J end by 0 bases, with 27 bases between. The CDR3 loop spans 19 amino acids. The CDR3 nucleotides read TGCGCCACCTCAGGGGACAAACTTTGCGGCTTCGCAACTAATGAAAAACTGTTTTTT. Translated: CATSGDKLCGFATNEKLFF.

The chain combines TRBV5-1 with TRBJ2-1; 11 bases agree with TRBD1. The CDR3 totals 15 residues. After removal of 4 bases from V and 6 bases from J, the junction contained 6 bases not matched to a gene. CDR1 SGHRS and CDR2 YFSETQ come from the germline V gene. CDR3 sequence: CASSTGQGVSNEQFF. As DNA, the CDR3 is TGCGCCAGCAGCACGGGACAGGGGGTGAGCAATGAGCAGTTCTTC.

The V and J genes are TRBV24-1 and TRBJ2-7; 11 nucleotides agree with TRBD1. Germline CDR1 is KGHDR and CDR2 is SFDVKD. V lost 7 bases to trimming and J lost 2 bases; unmatched junction nucleotides: 3. CDR3 length: 14 residues. Here the CDR3 reads CATSPGQGAYEQYF. The CDR3 nucleotides read TGTGCCACCAGCCCGGGACAGGGGGCCTACGAGCAGTACTTC.

This rearrangement joins TRBV18 to TRBJ1-4; 8 bases line up with TRBD1. The V gene's germline CDR1 is KGHSH and CDR2 LQKENI. The junction had 3 bases not matched to a gene; V was cut back by 1 base and J by 8 bases. CDR3 length equals 14 residues. CDR3 nucleotide sequence: TGTGCCAGCTCACCACAATCAGGGGGCGAAAAACTGTTTTTT. Residues: CASSPQSGGEKLFF. Drawing the rest from reference TRBV18 and TRBJ1-4, the complete variable domain is NAGVMQNPRHLVRRRGQEARLRCSPMKGHSHVYWYRQLPEEGLKFMVYLQKENIIDESGMPKERFSAEFPKEGPSILRIQQVVRGDSAAYFCASSPQSGGEKLFFGSGTQLSVL.

This clone is termed medium-sized. The V gene is TRBV9, the J gene TRBJ1-6; weak D call: TRBD1 (5 bases). CDR1 and CDR2 from the germline V gene are SGDLS and YYNGEE. The V gene lost 0 bases and the J gene lost 8 bases, with 12 bases spanning the gap. This CDR3 is 15 amino acids long. The CDR3 nucleotides read TGTGCCAGCAGCGTAGCGGGAGGGGTGTATTCACCCCTCCACTTT. This gives the protein CASSVAGGVYSPLHF.

The chain has TRBV5-1 and TRBJ1-1; D gene unclear. V lost 0 bases, J lost 1 base, and 4 bases lay in between. Germline CDR1 reads SGHRS; CDR2 reads YFSETQ. This CDR3 region has 13 residues. The CDR3 coding sequence is TGCGCCAGCAGCTTGGGGAGGAACACTGAAGCTTTCTTT. This sequence encodes CASSLGRNTEAFF.

This clone was detected only once. The CDR3 DNA reads as TGCGCCAGCAGCCAAGGATGGCAGAACTATGGCTACACCTTC. Protein sequence: CASSQGWQNYGYTF. V is TRBV4-1 and J is TRBJ1-2; D remains ambiguous. This CDR3 comprises 14 residues. V gave up 1 base and J gave up 2 bases, with 8 bases separating them. The germline CDR1 and CDR2 sequences are MGHRA and YSYEKL.